The 25 T cell receptor beta chains presented below share a single source sample, sequenced in a study of T cell responses to AZD1222 COVID-19 vaccine. Clones were read by immunoSEQ multiplex PCR, and TCRdb kept only the in-frame ones, dropping some. The repertoire holds approximately 140,000 clones, with over 90% as singletons. This specimen consisted of peripheral blood, obtained on day 0 of AZD1222 vaccination. The receptors were sampled from an adult in good health.

The CDR3 here is CATEPGQAGNEQFF. CDR3 in DNA: TGTGCCACCGAGCCAGGACAGGCGGGGAATGAGCAGTTCTTC. The V call is TRBV6-6, the J call TRBJ2-1, with D possibly being TRBD1 (7 bases). This CDR3 comprises 14 residues. V was cut by 10 bases and J by 7 bases, with 20 bases left in between. Per germline, CDR1 MNHNY and CDR2 SVGAGI (reference sequence).

The J gene is TRBJ2-3, the V gene TRBV24-1, with D perhaps TRBD1 (6 bases). This CDR3 is 16 amino acids long. Germline CDR1 reads KGHDR; CDR2 reads SFDVKD. The V end was cut by 2 bases, the J end by 3 bases, with 14 bases between. DNA for the CDR3: TGTGCCACCAGTGATTCGAGGACAGAGTTAACAGATACGCAGTATTTT. Translated: CATSDSRTELTDTQYF.

The chain carries TRBV30 and TRBJ2-6, with 10 bases matching TRBD1. Germline loops: CDR1 GTSNPN, CDR2 SVGIG (reference sequence). The CDR3 is made up of 17 amino acids. J lost 0 bases, V lost 4 bases, and 6 bases had no gene match. The chain's CDR3 is CAWTKTGGFSGANVLTF. The CDR3 nucleotides read TGTGCCTGGACCAAGACAGGGGGCTTCTCTGGGGCCAACGTCCTGACTTTC.

This chain connects TRBV6-5 to TRBJ1-6; D is unclear. The CDR3 spans 14 residues. Germline values: CDR1 MNHEY, CDR2 SVGAGI. Trimming stripped 0 bases from V and 6 bases from J, with 6 bases between. The CDR3 bases are TGTGCCAGCAGTTACTCGATGTCTAATTCACCCCTCCACTTT. Translating it yields CASSYSMSNSPLHF.

The chain uses TRBV5-1 and TRBJ1-1; unclear D gene. CDR1 SGHRS and CDR2 YFSETQ come from the germline V gene. Deletions cut 0 bases from V and 4 bases from J, with 10 bases between. The CDR3 is 14 amino acids. The CDR3 coding sequence is TGCGCCAGCAGCTTGGGACACTTGAGCACTGAAGCTTTCTTT. This codes for CASSLGHLSTEAFF.

The chain employs TRBV7-2 and TRBJ1-5; D is uncertain. The CDR3 spans 13 residues. Germline lookup yields CDR1 SGHTA and CDR2 FQGNSA. Trimming shortened V by 5 bases and J by 6 bases, and 11 bases separated the two germline ends. CDR3 amino acids: CASSEGLAQPQHF. CDR3 nucleotide sequence: TGTGCCAGCAGCGAGGGTTTGGCTCAGCCCCAGCATTTT.

This sequence joins TRBV3-1 (or the pseudogene TRBV3-2) and TRBJ2-5; D call uncertain. Trimming left V 0 bases short and J 5 bases short, with 10 bases between. Germline V lookup: CDR1 LGHDT, CDR2 YNNKEL (reference sequence). The CDR3 runs 14 residues. The CDR3 loop reads CASSQDLGMETQYF. The CDR3 nucleotides are TGTGCCAGCAGCCAAGATCTGGGTATGGAGACCCAGTACTTC.

This chain links TRBV18 with TRBJ1-2; D is unresolved. V was shortened by 4 bases and J by 2 bases, with 14 bases between the two germline ends. The CDR3 contains 15 residues. Germline CDR1 and CDR2: KGHSH and LQKENI. The CDR3 spells CASSLSGAQNYGYTF. The CDR3 DNA sequence: TGTGCCAGCTCACTATCGGGAGCCCAAAACTATGGCTACACCTTC.

The chain couples TRBV5-4 to TRBJ1-1, with a weak D call TRBD1 (5 bases). The CDR3 consists of 16 residues. Germline V gene data show CDR1 as SGHNT and CDR2 as YYREEE (reference sequence). V gave up 4 bases and J gave up 6 bases, with 22 bases separating them. The DNA for the CDR3 is TGTGCCAGCAGCCCCCAGGGCGTCCATCGCATCGCTGAAGCTTTCTTT. Its protein product is CASSPQGVHRIAEAFF.

The chain combines TRBV5-4 with TRBJ1-2, with a weak D call TRBD1 (6 bases). Germline-derived CDR1 and CDR2 are SGHNT and YYREEE (reference sequence). The ends were cut back, 6 bases at V and 7 bases at J, with 13 bases in the middle. The CDR3 extends over 12 amino acids. In DNA, the CDR3 is TGTGCCAGCAAAGGGGGGACGGGTGGCTACACCTTC. Its protein product is CASKGGTGGYTF.

The CDR3 region is CAITPSGTGGSSGNTIYF. The CDR3, as DNA: TGTGCCATCACCCCATCCGGGACAGGGGGTTCTTCTGGAAACACCATATATTTT. The V call is TRBV10-3, the J call TRBJ1-3; 11 bases agree with TRBD1. CDR1 and CDR2 from the germline V gene are ENHRY and SYGVKD. J lost 1 base, V lost 7 bases, and 12 bases had no gene match. The CDR3 covers 18 residues.

This clone was detected only once. V is TRBV9 and J is TRBJ1-6, with 7 bases fitting TRBD1. Germline trimming cut 10 bases from V and 3 bases from J; bases unmatched to any gene: 4. From germline, CDR1 is SGDLS and CDR2 YYNGEE. The CDR3 has 13 amino acids. CDR3 sequence (DNA): TGTGCCCTGACAGGGTACTATAATTCACCCCTCCACTTT. This sequence encodes CALTGYYNSPLHF.

Written as DNA, the CDR3 is TGTGCCAGCGGAAGCGGTGCGAACACCGGGGAGCTGTTTTTT. Protein sequence: CASGSGANTGELFF. The chain joins TRBV27 to TRBJ2-2; tentative D call: TRBD2 (5 bases). V lost 8 bases and J 0 bases, leaving 10 bases between the germline ends. Germline V gives CDR1 MNHEY, CDR2 SMNVEV (reference sequence). The CDR3 is made up of 14 amino acids.

V is TRBV19 and J is TRBJ2-1; 8 positions agree with TRBD2. The V and J ends lost 4 bases and 14 bases, in that order; junction bases with no gene match: 13. Germline values: CDR1 LNHDA, CDR2 SQIVND (reference sequence). The CDR3 totals 14 residues. The CDR3 spells CASSTSTSGPPEFF. The CDR3 nucleotides are TGTGCCAGTAGTACCTCTACTAGCGGACCACCGGAGTTCTTC.

This chain links TRBV28 with TRBJ2-7, with 8 bases fitting TRBD2. The CDR3 covers 15 residues. Germline V CDR1 and CDR2: MDHEN, SYDVKM. J gave up 2 bases and V 7 bases, and 10 bases lay outside the gene matches. CDR3 nucleotide sequence: TGTGCCAGCAATGCATGGGGCGGGGGGACCTACGAGCAGTACTTC. This encodes CASNAWGGGTYEQYF.

To note about this clone: An end of the junction differs from the germline gene, which may be a read error. The gene calls are TRBV11-3 and TRBJ2-7, with TRBD2 identical over 8 bases. From germline, CDR1 is SGHNT and CDR2 YENEEA. The CDR3 extends over 9 amino acids. The CDR3 nucleotides are TGTGCCAGACGGGAGGGCGGGGACTTC. Its translation: CARREGGDF.

The rearrangement joins TRBV15 to TRBJ2-2; the D gene is possibly TRBD2 (5 bases). The V end lost 9 bases, the J end lost 6 bases, and 11 bases lay between the germline ends. Germline lookup yields CDR1 LNHNV and CDR2 YYDKDF (reference sequence). The CDR3 consists of 12 residues. For the CDR3, the DNA is TGTGCCACTCGGGATTTACCCGGGGAGCTGTTTTTT. Amino acid sequence: CATRDLPGELFF.

This chain links TRBV7-9 with TRBJ2-7; 8 bases are shared with TRBD2. The CDR3 has 19 amino acids. The junction had 22 bases not matched to a gene; V was cut back by 6 bases and J by 3 bases. The germline gives CDR1 SEHNR, CDR2 FQNEAQ (reference sequence). CDR3 region: CASSSDPEKIAGRFYEQYF. DNA for the CDR3: TGTGCCAGCAGTTCGGACCCTGAGAAGATAGCGGGACGATTCTACGAGCAGTACTTC.

Only one count was recorded for this clone. The chain joins TRBV9 to TRBJ2-3; D remains unclear. V lost 3 bases to trimming and J lost 2 bases, with 13 bases between them. This CDR3 comprises 15 residues. CDR1 SGDLS and CDR2 YYNGEE come from the germline V gene. CDR3 region: CASSGDSPPTDTQYF. The CDR3 coding sequence is TGTGCCAGCAGCGGTGACTCCCCACCCACAGATACGCAGTATTTT.

The J gene is TRBJ1-2, the V gene TRBV5-1, with 7 bases fitting TRBD1. V gave up 0 bases and J gave up 8 bases; unmatched junction bases: 1. The CDR3 extends over 12 amino acids. CDR1 and CDR2 (germline): SGHRS, YFSETQ. DNA for the CDR3: TGCGCCAGCAGCTTGGGGACAGGAGGCTACACCTTC. It codes for CASSLGTGGYTF.

V is TRBV27 and J is TRBJ1-5; 7 bases are shared with TRBD1. This CDR3 has 15 residues. Germline assignment: CDR1 MNHEY and CDR2 SMNVEV (reference sequence). Germline trimming cut 4 bases from V and 0 bases from J; bases unmatched to any gene: 3. CDR3 protein: CASSSGTDSNQPQHF. DNA of the CDR3: TGTGCCAGCAGTTCCGGGACAGATAGCAATCAGCCCCAGCATTTT.

The J gene is TRBJ2-3, the V gene TRBV20-1, with unresolved D. With 5 bases removed from V and 4 bases from J, the gap between germline ends came to 7 bases. This CDR3 has 11 residues. Germline CDR1 is DFQATT and CDR2 is SNEGSKA (reference sequence). The CDR3 coding sequence is TGCAGTGCTCGGAGTGCAGATACGCAGTATTTT. Translating it yields CSARSADTQYF.

The chain recombines TRBV7-2 with TRBJ2-7; D gene ambiguous. Germline CDR1 and CDR2: SGHTA and FQGNSA. Trimming pared 1 base from V and 7 bases from J, leaving 8 bases between. This CDR3 has 12 amino acids. Here the CDR3 reads CASSLEGREQYF. The CDR3 DNA reads TGTGCCAGCAGCTTAGAAGGTCGGGAGCAGTACTTC.

The chain is built from TRBV7-2 and TRBJ2-3; D remains unclear. The V gene's germline CDR1 is SGHTA and CDR2 FQGNSA. The V end lost 3 bases, the J end lost 0 bases, and 19 bases lay between the germline ends. The CDR3 is 18 residues long. CDR3 DNA sequence: TGTGCCAGCAGCTTTCTATCCCCGGAGCGCCTTAGCACAGATACGCAGTATTTT. Amino acid sequence: CASSFLSPERLSTDTQYF.

V gene TRBV14 combines with J gene TRBJ2-3; no clear D. Trimming took 1 base from V and 4 from J, leaving 15 bases between them. The CDR3 has 16 residues. Germline-derived CDR1 and CDR2 are SGHDN and FVKESK. CDR3 nucleotides: TGTGCCAGCAGCCAAGTATGGGGAATAAGGGCAGATACGCAGTATTTT. Protein sequence: CASSQVWGIRADTQYF.